A selection of T cell receptor beta chains follows, all from one sample in a study of OX40 agonist ivuxolimab in advanced cancers. Libraries were prepared by immunoSEQ multiplex PCR; TCRdb keeps only in-frame clonotypes and omits some of them. There are almost 80,000 clones in the sample; 80% to 90% occur only once, and just under 25% lies in the top ten. The material was CD4+ or CD8+ T cells sorted from blood, obtained in a trial of the OX40 agonist ivuxolimab. Receptors originate from an adult with an advanced solid tumor such as melanoma, head and neck, liver or kidney cancer. The conserved cysteine and the conserved F or W are not part of the CDR3 here.

v_gene: TRBV2
CDR3aa: ASTWGAGGYT

v_gene: TRBV9
CDR3aa: ASSVDEGQPQH

v_gene: TRBV12-5
CDR3aa: ASGLGFRVFYSYEQY

v_gene: TRBV7-8
CDR3aa: ASSQSRRLQETQY

v_gene: TRBV6-5
CDR3aa: ASSPRVQVRQTQY

v_gene: TRBV30
CDR3aa: AWRRAVGDSF

v_gene: TRBV2
CDR3aa: ASGDASGYNEQF

v_gene: TRBV19
CDR3aa: ASSIDVAGDTEAF

v_gene: TRBV4-3
CDR3aa: ASSQVGGAGANVLT

v_gene: TRBV7-2
CDR3aa: ASRRSAGVEDTQY

v_gene: TRBV19
CDR3aa: ASSRRGVETQY

v_gene: TRBV7-2
CDR3aa: ASSLGPDNEQF

v_gene: TRBV29-1
CDR3aa: SVLEQLNYGYT

v_gene: TRBV2
CDR3aa: ASSTTEAGNTIY

v_gene: TRBV10-3
CDR3aa: AITNRELAGGYTGELF

v_gene: TRBV30
CDR3aa: AWSTPSATNYGYT

v_gene: TRBV11-2
CDR3aa: ASSFLQGGDTGELF

v_gene: TRBV7-9
CDR3aa: ASSRTGNTEAF

v_gene: TRBV28
CDR3aa: ASRSRHYEQY

v_gene: TRBV7-9
CDR3aa: ASSLVLTTGSSKR

v_gene: TRBV5-1
CDR3aa: ASRSGTGATNEKLF

v_gene: TRBV7-9
CDR3aa: ASSLSPDPEGYT

v_gene: TRBV6-5
CDR3aa: ASSYLGQGGQPQH

v_gene: TRBV19
CDR3aa: ASSIGGGDSPLH

v_gene: TRBV11-3
CDR3aa: ASSLGGDSFSEQY

v_gene: TRBV2
CDR3aa: ASSLLTGGEAEAF

v_gene: TRBV10-2
CDR3aa: ASGAQTGMAF

v_gene: TRBV29-1
CDR3aa: SVPTSGGYSYNEQF

v_gene: TRBV19
CDR3aa: ASRPIPGQGRTDTQY

v_gene: TRBV6-5
CDR3aa: ASSTQTEYEQY

v_gene: TRBV4-2
CDR3aa: ASSLLTGGTEAF

v_gene: TRBV19
CDR3aa: AVTSGFQGEQF

v_gene: TRBV21-1
CDR3aa: ASSKVLWGGSGYT

v_gene: TRBV11-2
CDR3aa: ASSLIGIQPGTGELF

v_gene: TRBV12-5
CDR3aa: ASGLVPGETQY

v_gene: TRBV6-1
CDR3aa: ASSDGGRGGLSSEQY